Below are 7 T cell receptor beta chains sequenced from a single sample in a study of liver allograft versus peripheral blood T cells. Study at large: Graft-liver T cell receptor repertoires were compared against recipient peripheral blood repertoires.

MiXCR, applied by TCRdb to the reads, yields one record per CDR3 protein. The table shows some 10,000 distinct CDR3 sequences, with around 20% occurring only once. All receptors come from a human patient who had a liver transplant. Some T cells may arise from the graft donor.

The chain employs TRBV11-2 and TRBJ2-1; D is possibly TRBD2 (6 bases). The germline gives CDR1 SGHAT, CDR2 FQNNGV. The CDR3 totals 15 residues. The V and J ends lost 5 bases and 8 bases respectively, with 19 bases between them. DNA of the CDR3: TGTGCCAGCAGCGGGGGGTACAGGTTAAGGGATGAGCAGTTCTTC. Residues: CASSGGYRLRDEQFF.

The CDR3 DNA reads TGTGCCAGCAGAGGTTGGGGGGCCCAAGAGACCCAGTACTTC. Its protein product is CASRGWGAQETQYF. This chain uses TRBV27 with TRBJ2-5, with D perhaps assigned TRBD1 or TRBD2 (6 bases each). Per germline, CDR1 MNHEY and CDR2 SMNVEV (reference sequence). The length of the CDR3 is 14 residues. The V end lost 6 bases, the J end lost 1 base, and 12 bases lay between the germline ends.

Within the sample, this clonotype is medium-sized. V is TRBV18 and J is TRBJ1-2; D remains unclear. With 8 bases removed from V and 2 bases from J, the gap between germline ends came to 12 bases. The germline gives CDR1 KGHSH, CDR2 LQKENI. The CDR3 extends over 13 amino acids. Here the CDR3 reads CASSLDRNYGYTF. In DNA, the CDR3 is TGTGCCAGCAGCTTAGACCGGAACTATGGCTACACCTTC.

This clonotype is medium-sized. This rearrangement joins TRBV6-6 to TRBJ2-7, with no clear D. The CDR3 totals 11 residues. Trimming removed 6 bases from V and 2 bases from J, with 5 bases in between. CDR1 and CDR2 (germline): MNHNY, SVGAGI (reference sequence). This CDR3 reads CASSHTYEQYF. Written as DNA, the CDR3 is TGTGCCAGCAGCCACACCTACGAGCAGTACTTC.

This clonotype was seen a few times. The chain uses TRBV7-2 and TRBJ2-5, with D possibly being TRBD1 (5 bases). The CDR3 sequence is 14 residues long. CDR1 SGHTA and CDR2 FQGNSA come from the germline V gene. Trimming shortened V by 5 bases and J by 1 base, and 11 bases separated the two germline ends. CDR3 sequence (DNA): TGTGCCAGCAGCGCCCGACAGACCCAAGAGACCCAGTACTTC. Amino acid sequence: CASSARQTQETQYF.

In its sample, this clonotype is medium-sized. The CDR3 reads CAIRGLLAGTDTQYF. The CDR3, as DNA: TGTGCCATCAGGGGTCTTTTAGCGGGCACAGATACGCAGTATTTT. This rearrangement joins TRBV10-3 to TRBJ2-3, with D tentatively TRBD2 (6 bases). The CDR3 has 15 amino acids. V lost 6 bases to trimming and J lost 1 base, with 14 bases between them. CDR1 and CDR2 (germline): ENHRY, SYGVKD.

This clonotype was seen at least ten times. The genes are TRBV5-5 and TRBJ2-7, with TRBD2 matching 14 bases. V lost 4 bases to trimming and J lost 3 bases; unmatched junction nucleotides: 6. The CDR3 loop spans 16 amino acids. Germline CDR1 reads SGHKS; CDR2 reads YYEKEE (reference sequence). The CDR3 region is CASSPGLAGGHYEQYF. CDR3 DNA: TGTGCCAGCAGCCCTGGACTAGCGGGGGGACACTACGAGCAGTACTTC.